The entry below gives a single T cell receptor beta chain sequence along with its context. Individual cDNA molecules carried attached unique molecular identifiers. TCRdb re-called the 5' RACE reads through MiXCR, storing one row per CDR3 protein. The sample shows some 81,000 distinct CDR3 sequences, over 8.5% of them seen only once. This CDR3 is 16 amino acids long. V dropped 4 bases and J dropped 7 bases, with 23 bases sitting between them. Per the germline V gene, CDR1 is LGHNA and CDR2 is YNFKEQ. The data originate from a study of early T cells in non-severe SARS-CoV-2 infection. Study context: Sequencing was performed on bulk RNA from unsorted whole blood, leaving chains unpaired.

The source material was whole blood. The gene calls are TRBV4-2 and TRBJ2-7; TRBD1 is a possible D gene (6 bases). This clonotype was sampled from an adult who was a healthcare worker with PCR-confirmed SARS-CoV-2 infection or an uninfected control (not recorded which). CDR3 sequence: CASSLTATGTAREQYF. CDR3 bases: TGTGCCAGCAGCCTCACTGCTACAGGGACGGCTAGGGAGCAGTACTTC.